One sample yielded the 17 T cell receptor beta chains listed below, sequenced in a study of shared clonotypes between healthy human individuals. TCRdb's table, derived via immunoSEQ multiplex PCR, lists solely in-frame clones and lacks some. The table lists around 510,000 clones, 70% to 80% of them singletons, with more than 10% in the top ten. Input material: PBMCs. These receptors originate from a woman in her forties in good health. Some clones in this sample may be carry-over from other donors' samples.

Only a few counts were recorded for this clone. V is TRBV5-1 and J is TRBJ2-2, with a possible D match to TRBD1 (6 bases). Germline CDR1 reads SGHRS; CDR2 reads YFSETQ. The V end lost 2 bases, the J end lost 6 bases, and 17 bases lay between the germline ends. The CDR3 is made up of 16 amino acids. The CDR3 bases are TGCGCCAGCAGCTTATCAGGGGAAACGAGGGCCGGGGAGCTGTTTTTT. It is translated as CASSLSGETRAGELFF.

About this clone itself: In the same sample, other DNA sequences code for this CDR3. The chain has TRBV18 and TRBJ2-1; 11 bases fit TRBD2. This CDR3 contains 16 residues. J lost 1 base, V lost 3 bases, and 2 bases had no gene match. Germline V gene data show CDR1 as KGHSH and CDR2 as LQKENI. The CDR3 DNA reads TGTGCCAGCTCACCGGGACTAGCGGCATCCTACAATGAGCAGTTCTTC. Its translation is CASSPGLAASYNEQFF. Filled out from reference TRBV18 and TRBJ2-1, the complete variable domain reads NAGVMQNPRHLVRRRGQEARLRCSPMKGHSHVYWYRQLPEEGLKFMVYLQKENIIDESGMPKERFSAEFPKEGPSILRIQQVVRGDSAAYFCASSPGLAASYNEQFFGPGTRLTVL.

The chain employs TRBV7-3 and TRBJ1-1; a weak D match, TRBD1 (5 bases). Trimming stripped 5 bases from V and 2 bases from J, with 15 bases between. This CDR3 has 15 residues. In germline, CDR1 is SGHTA, CDR2 FQGTGA. The CDR3 sequence is CASSQTGTENTEAFF. The CDR3, as DNA: TGTGCCAGCAGCCAAACGGGGACGGAAAACACTGAAGCTTTCTTT. The entire variable domain, with the rest obtained from reference TRBV7-3 and TRBJ1-1, is as follows: GAGVSQTPSNKVTEKGKYVELRCDPISGHTALYWYRQSLGQGPEFLIYFQGTGAADDSGLPNDRFFAVRPEGSVSTLKIQRTERGDSAVYLCASSQTGTENTEAFFGQGTRLTVV.

The chain joins TRBV30 to TRBJ2-2, with TRBD1 identical over 8 bases. The CDR3 has 13 residues. V shed 1 base and J 6 bases; nucleotides not matched to a gene: 1. CDR1 is GTSNPN, CDR2 SVGIG, per germline (reference sequence). CDR3 DNA: TGTGCCTGGAGTGGGACAGGGTCCGGGGAGCTGTTTTTT. It is translated as CAWSGTGSGELFF.

The genes are TRBV11-3 and TRBJ2-1; maybe TRBD2 (6 bases). Germline loops: CDR1 SGHNT, CDR2 YENEEA. The length of the CDR3 is 14 residues. V shed 2 bases and J shed 9 bases, with 14 bases lying between them. The CDR3 DNA reads as TGTGCCAGCAGCTTAACGGCGGGGTCCGTTGAGCAGTTCTTC. Protein sequence: CASSLTAGSVEQFF.

The DNA of the CDR3 is TGTGCCAGCAGGCCCCCGTTAGGCACAGATACGCAGTATTTT. It encodes CASRPPLGTDTQYF. The chain employs TRBV6-1 and TRBJ2-3; D gene unclear. The germline V gene encodes CDR1 MNHNS and CDR2 SASEGT. The CDR3 is made up of 14 amino acids. V gave up 6 bases and J gave up 1 base, with 11 bases separating them.

This clone has a count of ten or more. This chain joins TRBV6-5 and TRBJ1-3, with D possibly TRBD1 on 5 matching bases. Germline V gives CDR1 MNHEY, CDR2 SVGAGI. The CDR3 has 13 amino acids. V lost 6 bases and J 4 bases, leaving 10 bases between the germline ends. This CDR3 is CASSRQQGNTIYF. The CDR3 DNA reads TGTGCCAGCAGCCGACAGCAGGGAAACACCATATATTTT.

The chain combines TRBV19 with TRBJ2-1, with a tentative D call TRBD2 (6 bases). Germline-derived CDR1 and CDR2 are LNHDA and SQIVND (reference sequence). Trimming shortened V by 6 bases and J by 4 bases, and 16 bases separated the two germline ends. The CDR3 contains 15 residues. CDR3 sequence reads: CASSHYGGHYNEQFF. DNA for the CDR3: TGTGCCAGTAGCCACTACGGAGGGCATTACAATGAGCAGTTCTTC.

The chain combines TRBV27 with TRBJ2-3; a weak D match, TRBD1 (5 bases). The CDR3 has 14 residues. V lost 5 bases and J 2 bases, leaving 11 bases between the germline ends. Germline V gene lookup returns CDR1 MNHEY and CDR2 SMNVEV (reference sequence). The CDR3 bases are TGTGCCAGCAGTCCGACAGTAAACACAGATACGCAGTATTTT. It yields the protein CASSPTVNTDTQYF.

The gene calls are TRBV11-2 and TRBJ2-4; either TRBD1 or TRBD2 may supply D (5 bases each). Germline V gives CDR1 SGHAT, CDR2 FQNNGV. The CDR3 totals 13 residues. Trimming left V 5 bases short and J 1 base short, with 6 bases between. The CDR3 loop reads CASSGTAKNIQYF. The CDR3, as DNA: TGTGCCAGCAGCGGGACCGCCAAAAACATTCAGTACTTC.

This rearrangement joins TRBV5-1 to TRBJ2-5; D gene uncertain. The CDR3 covers 14 residues. Trimming stripped 0 bases from V and 2 bases from J, with 8 bases between. The germline V gene encodes CDR1 SGHRS and CDR2 YFSETQ. The CDR3 coding sequence is TGCGCCAGCAGCTTGGGACCGAAGCAAGAGACCCAGTACTTC. Amino acids: CASSLGPKQETQYF.

The rearrangement links TRBV28 to TRBJ2-6; maybe TRBD2 (6 bases). The CDR3 is 14 residues long. Germline assignment: CDR1 MDHEN and CDR2 SYDVKM. V was clipped by 11 bases and J by 3 bases, with 14 bases between them. CDR3 sequence reads: CAATGGFGANVLTF. The CDR3 DNA reads as TGTGCCGCGACCGGGGGTTTTGGGGCCAACGTCCTGACTTTC.

This chain connects TRBV18 to TRBJ2-7; possible D gene TRBD2, 6 bases. The CDR3 covers 14 residues. Trimming cost V 5 bases and J 0 bases, with 11 bases left between them. Germline-derived CDR1 and CDR2 are KGHSH and LQKENI. In DNA, the CDR3 is TGTGCCAGCTCATCTAGCGTCGGCTCCTACGAGCAGTACTTC. This sequence encodes CASSSSVGSYEQYF.

The chain recombines TRBV19 with TRBJ1-1, with TRBD1 matching over 7 bases. V shed 2 bases, J shed 1 base, and the junction held 4 bases outside the gene matches. This CDR3 has 15 amino acids. Germline CDR1 and CDR2: LNHDA and SQIVND (reference sequence). CDR3 nucleotides: TGTGCCAGTAGTATAACAGGGGCACCGAACACTGAAGCTTTCTTT. Protein: CASSITGAPNTEAFF.

The chain joins TRBV11-2 to TRBJ1-1, with D hard to call. This CDR3 is 13 amino acids long. The V end lost 4 bases, the J end lost 8 bases, and 14 bases lay between the germline ends. Germline CDR1 SGHAT, CDR2 FQNNGV. CDR3 residues: CASSSWTREEAFF. In nucleotides, the CDR3 is TGTGCCAGCAGCTCCTGGACCCGTGAGGAAGCTTTCTTT.

CDR3 sequence reads: CASSATQPYSNQPQHF. For the CDR3, the DNA is TGTGCCAGTAGTGCGACACAGCCCTATAGCAATCAGCCCCAGCATTTT. The rearrangement uses TRBV19 and TRBJ1-5, with no clear D. Trimming stripped 5 bases from V and 0 bases from J, with 14 bases between. Germline lookup yields CDR1 LNHDA and CDR2 SQIVND (reference sequence). This CDR3 is 16 amino acids long.

The chain employs TRBV29-1 and TRBJ1-5, with D maybe TRBD1 (5 bases). This CDR3 is 13 amino acids long. Germline V gene data show CDR1 as SQVTM and CDR2 as ANQGSEA. V gave up 4 bases and J gave up 6 bases, with 13 bases separating them. In nucleotides, the CDR3 is TGCAGCGTTGTATGGGGGGAGTCTCAGCCCCAGCATTTT. This gives the protein CSVVWGESQPQHF.